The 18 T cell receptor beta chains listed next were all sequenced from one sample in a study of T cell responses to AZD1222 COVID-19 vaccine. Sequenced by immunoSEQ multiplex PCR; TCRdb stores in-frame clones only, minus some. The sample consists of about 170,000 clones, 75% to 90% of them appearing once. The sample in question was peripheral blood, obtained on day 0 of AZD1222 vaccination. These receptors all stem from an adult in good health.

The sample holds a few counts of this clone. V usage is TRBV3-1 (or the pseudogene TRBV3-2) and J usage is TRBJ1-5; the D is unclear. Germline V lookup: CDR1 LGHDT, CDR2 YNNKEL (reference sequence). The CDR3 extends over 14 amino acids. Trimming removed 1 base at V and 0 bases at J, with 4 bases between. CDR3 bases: TGTGCCAGCAGCCAAGTTCCTAGCAATCAGCCCCAGCATTTT. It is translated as CASSQVPSNQPQHF.

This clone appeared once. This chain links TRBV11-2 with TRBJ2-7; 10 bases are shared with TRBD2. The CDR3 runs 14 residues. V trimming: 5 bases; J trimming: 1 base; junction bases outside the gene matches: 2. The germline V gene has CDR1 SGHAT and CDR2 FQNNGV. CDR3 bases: TGTGCCAGCAGCACTAGCGGGGCATCCTACGAGCAGTACTTC. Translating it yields CASSTSGASYEQYF.

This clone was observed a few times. The CDR3 sequence is CASNHPGGGNYGYTF. The CDR3 DNA sequence: TGTGCCAGCAACCATCCAGGGGGTGGTAACTATGGCTACACCTTC. The genes are TRBV7-2 and TRBJ1-2; TRBD1 aligns across 7 bases. The V segment lost 7 bases and the J segment 1 base; nucleotides outside the gene matches: 9. Germline V lookup: CDR1 SGHTA, CDR2 FQGNSA. The CDR3 loop spans 15 amino acids. The full variable domain, its missing parts supplied by reference TRBV7-2 and TRBJ1-2, is GAGVSQSPSNKVTEKGKDVELRCDPISGHTALYWYRQSLGQGLEFLIYFQGNSAPDKSGLPSDRFSAERTGGSVSTLTIQRTQQEDSAVYLCASNHPGGGNYGYTFGSGTRLTVV.

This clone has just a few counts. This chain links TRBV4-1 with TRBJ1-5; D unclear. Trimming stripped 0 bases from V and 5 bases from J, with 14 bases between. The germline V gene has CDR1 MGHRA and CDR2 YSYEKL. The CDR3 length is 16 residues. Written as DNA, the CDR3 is TGCGCCAGCAGCCAAGAACCCGGGCAGGTTCATCAGCCCCAGCATTTT. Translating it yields CASSQEPGQVHQPQHF.

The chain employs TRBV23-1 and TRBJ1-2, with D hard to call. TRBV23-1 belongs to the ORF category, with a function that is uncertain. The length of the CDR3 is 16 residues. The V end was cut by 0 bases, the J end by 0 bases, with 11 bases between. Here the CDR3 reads CASSQSEDRANYGYTF. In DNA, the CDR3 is TGCGCCAGCAGTCAATCGGAGGACCGCGCTAACTATGGCTACACCTTC.

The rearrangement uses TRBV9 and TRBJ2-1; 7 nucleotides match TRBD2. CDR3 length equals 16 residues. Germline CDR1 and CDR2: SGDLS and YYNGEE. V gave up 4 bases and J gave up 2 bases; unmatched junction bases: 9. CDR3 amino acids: CASSPRDYNTYNEQFF. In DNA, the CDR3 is TGTGCCAGCAGCCCCCGGGACTACAATACCTACAATGAGCAGTTCTTC.

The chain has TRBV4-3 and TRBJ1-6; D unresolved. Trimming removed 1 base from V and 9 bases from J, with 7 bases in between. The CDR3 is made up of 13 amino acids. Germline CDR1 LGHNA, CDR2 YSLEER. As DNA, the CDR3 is TGCGCCAGCAGCCAAGCAAAGGGTTCACCCCTCCACTTT. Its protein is CASSQAKGSPLHF.

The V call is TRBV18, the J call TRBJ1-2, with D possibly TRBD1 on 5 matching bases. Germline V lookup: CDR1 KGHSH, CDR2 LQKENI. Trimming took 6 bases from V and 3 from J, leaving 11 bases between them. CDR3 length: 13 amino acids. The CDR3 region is CASSPGGDYGYTF. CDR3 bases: TGTGCCAGCTCTCCGGGGGGTGACTATGGCTACACCTTC.

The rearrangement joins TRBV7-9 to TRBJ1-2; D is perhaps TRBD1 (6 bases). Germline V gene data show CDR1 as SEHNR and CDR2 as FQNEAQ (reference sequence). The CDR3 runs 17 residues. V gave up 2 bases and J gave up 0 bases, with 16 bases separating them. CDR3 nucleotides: TGTGCCAGCAGCTTAACTGGCAGGGGCGCTACTAACTATGGCTACACCTTC. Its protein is CASSLTGRGATNYGYTF.

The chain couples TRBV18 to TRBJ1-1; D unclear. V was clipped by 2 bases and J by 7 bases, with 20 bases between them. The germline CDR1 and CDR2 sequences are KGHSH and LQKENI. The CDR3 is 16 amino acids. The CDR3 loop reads CASSPSVVGLGSEAFF. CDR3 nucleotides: TGTGCCAGCTCACCAAGTGTCGTGGGCCTCGGCAGTGAAGCTTTCTTT.

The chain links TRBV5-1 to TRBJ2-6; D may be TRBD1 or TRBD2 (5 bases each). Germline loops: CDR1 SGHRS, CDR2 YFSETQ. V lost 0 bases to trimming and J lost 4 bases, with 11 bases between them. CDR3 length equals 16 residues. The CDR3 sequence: CASSLVPEGGANVLTF. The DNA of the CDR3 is TGCGCCAGCAGCTTGGTCCCCGAGGGGGGGGCCAACGTCCTGACTTTC. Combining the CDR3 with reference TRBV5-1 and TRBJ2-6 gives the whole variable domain KAGVTQTPRYLIKTRGQQVTLSCSPISGHRSVSWYQQTPGQGLQFLFEYFSETQRNKGNFPGRFSGRQFSNSRSEMNVSTLELGDSALYLCASSLVPEGGANVLTFGAGSRLTVL.

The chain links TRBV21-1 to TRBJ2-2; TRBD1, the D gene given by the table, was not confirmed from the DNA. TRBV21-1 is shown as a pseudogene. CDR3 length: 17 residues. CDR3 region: CASSKDLVQGKTGELFF. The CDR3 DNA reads TGTGCCAGCAGCAAAGATTTGGTGCAGGGGAAGACCGGGGAGCTGTTTTTT.

The CDR3 is CASSLDWGADEKLFF. The CDR3 bases are TGTGCCAGCAGCTTGGATTGGGGGGCTGATGAAAAACTGTTTTTT. The chain is built from TRBV5-5 and TRBJ1-4; D is possibly TRBD1 (6 bases). The CDR3 is made up of 15 amino acids. Trimming removed 0 bases at V and 6 bases at J, with 12 bases between. Looked up from germline, CDR1 is SGHKS and CDR2 is YYEKEE (reference sequence).

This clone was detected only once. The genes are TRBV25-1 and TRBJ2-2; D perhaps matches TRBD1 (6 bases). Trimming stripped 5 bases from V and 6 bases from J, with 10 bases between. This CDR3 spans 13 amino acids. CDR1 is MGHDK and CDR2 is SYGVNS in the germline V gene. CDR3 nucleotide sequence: TGTGCCAGCAGTCCCTGGACAGCCGGGGAGCTGTTTTTT. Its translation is CASSPWTAGELFF.

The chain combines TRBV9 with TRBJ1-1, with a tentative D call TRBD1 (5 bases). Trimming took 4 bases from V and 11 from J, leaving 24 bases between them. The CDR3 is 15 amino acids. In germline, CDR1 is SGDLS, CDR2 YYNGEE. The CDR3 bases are TGTGCCAGCAGCCCCCTATGGGACGTCGCGCCCGGGGCTTTCTTT. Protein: CASSPLWDVAPGAFF.

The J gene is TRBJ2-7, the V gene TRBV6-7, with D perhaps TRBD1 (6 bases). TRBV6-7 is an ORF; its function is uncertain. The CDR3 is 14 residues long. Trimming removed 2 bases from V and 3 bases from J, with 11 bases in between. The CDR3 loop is CASSYGTMGYEQYV. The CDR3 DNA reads TGTGCCAGCAGTTACGGGACAATGGGCTACGAGCAGTACGTC.

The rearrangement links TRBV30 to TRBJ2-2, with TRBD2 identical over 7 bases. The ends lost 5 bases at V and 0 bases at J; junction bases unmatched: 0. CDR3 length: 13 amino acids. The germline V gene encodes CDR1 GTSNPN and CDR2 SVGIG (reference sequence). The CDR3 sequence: CAWGGANTGELFF. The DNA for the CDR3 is TGTGCCTGGGGGGGGGCGAACACCGGGGAGCTGTTTTTT. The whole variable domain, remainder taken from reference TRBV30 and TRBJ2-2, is SQTIHQWPATLVQPVGSPLSLECTVEGTSNPNLYWYRQAAGRGLQLLFYSVGIGQISSEVPQNLSASRPQDRQFILSSKKLLLSDSGFYLCAWGGANTGELFFGEGSRLTVL.

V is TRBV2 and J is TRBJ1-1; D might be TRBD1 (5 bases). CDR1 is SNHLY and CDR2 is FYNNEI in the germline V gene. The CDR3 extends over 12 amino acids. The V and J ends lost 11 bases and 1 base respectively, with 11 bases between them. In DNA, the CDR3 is TGTGCCGGGGGACTTTCGAACACTGAAGCTTTCTTT. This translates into CAGGLSNTEAFF.